These 20 T cell receptor beta chains were sequenced from one sample in a study of cytomegalovirus exposure and HLA in healthy donors. PCR primers comprised 60 Vbeta and 13 Jbeta primers. Repertoires were generated with immunoSEQ multiplex PCR, while TCRdb's copy carries only in-frame clones and drops some. The sample lists over 70,000 clones, 75% to 90% occurring once. Source material: PBMCs. Every receptor here comes from a man aged 50 to 59 in good health and CMV-seropositive.

The chain is built from TRBV18 and TRBJ2-3; TRBD2 might be the D (6 bases). The CDR3 runs to 14 residues. Trimming took 3 bases from V and 2 from J, leaving 9 bases between them. The germline gives CDR1 KGHSH, CDR2 LQKENI. The CDR3 DNA is TGTGCCAGCTCACCTGGGGGACTCACAGATACGCAGTATTTT. This encodes CASSPGGLTDTQYF.

The chain couples TRBV4-1 to TRBJ2-6; D not certain. With 3 bases removed from V and 0 bases from J, the gap between germline ends came to 12 bases. This CDR3 spans 17 amino acids. Germline loops: CDR1 MGHRA, CDR2 YSYEKL. DNA for the CDR3: TGCGCCAGCAGCCACGGTGCACAGAGCTCTGGGGCCAACGTCCTGACTTTC. Translated, it gives CASSHGAQSSGANVLTF.

This rearrangement joins TRBV30 to TRBJ2-2, with a weak D call TRBD2 (6 bases). Germline lookup yields CDR1 GTSNPN and CDR2 SVGIG (reference sequence). The CDR3 sequence is 16 residues long. V was clipped by 4 bases and J by 7 bases, with 22 bases between them. The chain's CDR3 is CAWTKSGDTGHGELFF. The CDR3, as DNA: TGTGCCTGGACCAAATCGGGAGATACCGGACACGGGGAGCTGTTTTTT.

The chain has TRBV27 and TRBJ2-7; D might be TRBD2 (6 bases). Germline lookup yields CDR1 MNHEY and CDR2 SMNVEV (reference sequence). V gave up 2 bases and J gave up 3 bases, with 14 bases separating them. The CDR3 length is 15 residues. CDR3 protein: CASSLRRDPFYEQYF. CDR3 sequence (DNA): TGTGCCAGCAGTTTAAGGCGGGACCCTTTCTACGAGCAGTACTTC.

The V gene is TRBV10-3, the J gene TRBJ2-5, with 8 bases that match TRBD1. With V trimmed by 2 bases and J by 6 bases, 11 bases remained unmatched. Germline CDR1 ENHRY, CDR2 SYGVKD. The CDR3 has 16 amino acids. For the CDR3, the DNA is TGTGCCATCAGTGAGGAGGGATCAGGGGGCGGTCAGACCCAGTACTTC. Translated: CAISEEGSGGGQTQYF.

The chain is built from TRBV18 and TRBJ1-3; TRBD1 matches at 7 bases. The CDR3 consists of 15 residues. Germline CDR1 and CDR2: KGHSH and LQKENI. The junction had 4 bases not matched to a gene; V was cut back by 3 bases and J by 2 bases. The CDR3 reads CASSPGTETGNTIYF. DNA for the CDR3: TGTGCCAGCTCACCTGGGACAGAGACTGGAAACACCATATATTTT.

The chain employs TRBV11-2 and TRBJ2-7, with 8 positions matching TRBD2. This CDR3 is 15 amino acids long. J gave up 3 bases and V 2 bases, and 6 bases lay outside the gene matches. In germline, CDR1 is SGHAT, CDR2 FQNNGV. The CDR3 DNA reads as TGTGCCAGCAGCTTAAGAGCGGCGGGAGGCTACGAGCAGTACTTC. Translated: CASSLRAAGGYEQYF.

This clone is a singleton in its sample. This chain connects TRBV6-6 to TRBJ2-2; D unresolved. This CDR3 has 12 residues. The germline V and J ends were trimmed by 10 bases and 7 bases, with 13 bases remaining between them. Germline values: CDR1 MNHNY, CDR2 SVGAGI (reference sequence). The CDR3: CAIRRGDGELFF. CDR3 DNA: TGTGCCATTCGTCGAGGAGACGGGGAGCTGTTTTTT.

This chain connects TRBV5-4 to TRBJ2-3; D gene ambiguous. CDR1 and CDR2 (germline): SGHNT, YYREEE (reference sequence). Trimming pared 2 bases from V and 0 bases from J, leaving 7 bases between. This CDR3 contains 14 residues. Here the CDR3 reads CASSFRRSTDTQYF. CDR3 coding DNA: TGTGCCAGCAGCTTCAGGCGAAGCACAGATACGCAGTATTTT.

The sample holds a few counts of this clone. The gene calls are TRBV10-1 and TRBJ1-1, with TRBD1 identical over 11 bases. This CDR3 is built from 13 residues. Germline-derived CDR1 and CDR2 are WNHNN and SYGVQD (reference sequence). The J segment lost 8 bases and the V segment lost 2 bases, leaving 1 base of the junction unmatched. CDR3 region: CASSERDRGEAFF. DNA for the CDR3: TGCGCCAGCAGTGAGCGGGACAGGGGGGAAGCTTTCTTT.

The chain joins TRBV2 to TRBJ2-7; tentatively, D is TRBD1 (6 bases). The CDR3 has 14 amino acids. The V gene lost 5 bases and the J gene lost 2 bases, with 13 bases spanning the gap. The germline CDR1 and CDR2 sequences are SNHLY and FYNNEI. CDR3 sequence reads: CASSSLQGPYEQYF. CDR3 nucleotide sequence: TGTGCCAGCAGTTCCCTACAGGGTCCCTACGAGCAGTACTTC. Based on the CDR3 plus reference TRBV2 and TRBJ2-7, the full variable domain is EPEVTQTPSHQVTQMGQEVILRCVPISNHLYFYWYRQILGQKVEFLVSFYNNEISEKSEIFDDQFSVERPDGSNFTLKIRSTKLEDSAMYFCASSSLQGPYEQYFGPGTRLTVT.

The rearrangement uses TRBV9 and TRBJ1-2, with 11 bases that match TRBD1. CDR1 is SGDLS and CDR2 is YYNGEE in the germline V gene. The CDR3 consists of 16 residues. V trimming: 4 bases; J trimming: 7 bases; junction bases outside the gene matches: 12. The DNA of the CDR3 is TGTGCCAGCAGCCTAGGGACAGGGGGAGTCGGGGCTGGCTACACCTTC. Translation gives CASSLGTGGVGAGYTF.

Turning to this clone: One junction end disagrees with the germline gene, perhaps due to a read error. The rearrangement links TRBV7-8 to TRBJ1-4; tentative D call: TRBD1 (5 bases). The CDR3 has 19 residues. CDR1 and CDR2 from the germline V gene are SGHVS and FQNEAQ. CDR3 amino acids: CAGSLASPLLLTEHEKLFF. DNA of the CDR3: TGTGCCGGCAGCTTAGCGTCCCCCCTCCTCTTGACAGAGCATGAAAAACTGTTTTTT.

This clone was seen just once. CDR3 bases: TGTGCCAGCAGTTTTAATTCAGGGGGTTCGGGTGGCTACACCTTC. This gives the protein CASSFNSGGSGGYTF. This chain links TRBV27 with TRBJ1-2; 7 nucleotides agree with TRBD1. V shed 3 bases and J 7 bases; nucleotides not matched to a gene: 11. Germline V gene data show CDR1 as MNHEY and CDR2 as SMNVEV (reference sequence). The CDR3 totals 15 residues.

V gene TRBV4-2 combines with J gene TRBJ2-5, with D possibly matching TRBD2 (5 bases). The CDR3 covers 16 residues. The V end lost 1 base, the J end lost 2 bases, and 14 bases lay between the germline ends. Germline V gene lookup returns CDR1 LGHNA and CDR2 YNFKEQ. The DNA for the CDR3 is TGTGCCAGCAGCCAAGGACCAGCTGGAGGACAAGAGACCCAGTACTTC. Protein product: CASSQGPAGGQETQYF.

This clone has ten or more counts. Different DNA sequences within this sample yield the same CDR3. The chain employs TRBV2 and TRBJ2-5; weak D call: TRBD2 (6 bases). The V and J ends lost 10 bases and 1 base respectively, with 16 bases between them. CDR3 size: 14 residues. Germline CDR1 is SNHLY and CDR2 is FYNNEI. CDR3 sequence reads: CATGILAIQETQYF. In DNA form, the CDR3 reads TGTGCCACCGGTATTCTAGCGATCCAAGAGACCCAGTACTTC. Full variable domain (missing parts from reference TRBV2 and TRBJ2-5): EPEVTQTPSHQVTQMGQEVILRCVPISNHLYFYWYRQILGQKVEFLVSFYNNEISEKSEIFDDQFSVERPDGSNFTLKIRSTKLEDSAMYFCATGILAIQETQYFGPGTRLLVL.

Only one count was recorded for this clone. The V call is TRBV6-1, the J call TRBJ2-2; perhaps TRBD2 as D (7 bases). Germline CDR1 MNHNS, CDR2 SASEGT. The CDR3 has 14 amino acids. Deletions cut 8 bases from V and 7 bases from J, with 17 bases between. The CDR3, as DNA: TGTGCCAGCGATAGGGGGGGAAGCGACGGGGAGCTGTTTTTT. Translated: CASDRGGSDGELFF.

The chain combines TRBV15 with TRBJ1-3; D uncertain. Germline lookup yields CDR1 LNHNV and CDR2 YYDKDF (reference sequence). V lost 0 bases, J lost 4 bases, and 10 bases lay in between. The CDR3 sequence is 15 residues long. The CDR3 DNA follows: TGTGCCACCAGCAGAGATCTGGCAGAAGGAAACACCATATATTTT. It yields the protein CATSRDLAEGNTIYF.

V usage is TRBV4-3 and J usage is TRBJ2-3; D not certain. CDR1 is LGHNA and CDR2 is YSLEER in the germline V gene. Trimming cost V 0 bases and J 4 bases, with 8 bases left between them. This CDR3 is 14 amino acids long. CDR3 coding DNA: TGCGCCAGCAGCCAAGATCGGTCGGCAGATACGCAGTATTTT. It translates to CASSQDRSADTQYF.

The rearrangement joins TRBV5-4 to TRBJ2-7; 9 bases line up with TRBD2. The CDR3 totals 14 residues. Germline V lookup: CDR1 SGHNT, CDR2 YYREEE (reference sequence). The trim removed 3 bases at V and 4 bases at J, leaving 5 bases unmatched. As DNA, the CDR3 is TGTGCCAGCAGCTATAGCGGGAGTCGGTACGAGCAGTACTTC. It yields the protein CASSYSGSRYEQYF.